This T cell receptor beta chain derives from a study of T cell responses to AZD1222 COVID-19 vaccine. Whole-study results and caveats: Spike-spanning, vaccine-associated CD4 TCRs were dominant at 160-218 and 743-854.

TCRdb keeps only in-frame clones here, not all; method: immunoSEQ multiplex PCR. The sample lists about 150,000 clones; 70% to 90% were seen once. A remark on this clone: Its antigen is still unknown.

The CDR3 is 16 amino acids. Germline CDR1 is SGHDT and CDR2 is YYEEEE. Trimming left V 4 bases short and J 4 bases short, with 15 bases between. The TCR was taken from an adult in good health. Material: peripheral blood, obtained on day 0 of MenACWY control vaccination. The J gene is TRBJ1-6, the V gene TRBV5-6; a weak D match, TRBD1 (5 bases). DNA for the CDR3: TGTGCCAGCAGCCCGGGGTACGGGGGTTATAATTCACCCCTCCACTTT. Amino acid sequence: CASSPGYGGYNSPLHF.